This TCR beta chain was recorded in a study of vaccination and CD4 T cells after COVID-19 (dated by TCRdb to between 2021 and 2023). For the wider study: SARS-CoV-2 positivity had been established in the convalescent patients by nasal swab PCR, and mild disease was recorded in several of these patients and severe disease in one. The convalescent cohort included six males and four females, with two Hispanic individuals, seven Caucasians, two Asians and one multiracial person. Each participant got two doses of either the Pfizer-BioNTech BNT162b2 vaccine (n=8) or the Moderna mRNA-1273 vaccine (n=2). Post-COVID blood samples were collected from convalescent patients a median of around 96 days after diagnosis, with a range of roughly 35 to 170 days. The time from the second vaccine dose to post-vaccine blood sampling had a median of roughly 72 days and ranged from about 12 to 241 days. Culture stimuli were overlapping spike peptide pools from SARS-CoV-2 and from the common cold coronaviruses HCoV-NL63, HCoV-OC43 and HCoV-229E. In control cultures, a CEFX viral epitope pool was used as positive control, an HIV-1 Nef peptide pool was used as negative control, or no peptide was added. In roughly eleven COVID-19 convalescent patients and a handful of infection-naive healthy vaccine recipients, the spike-specific CD4+ TCR repertoire before mRNA vaccination was compared with the repertoire after mRNA vaccination.

The library was built by means of PCR. TCR sequencing of DNA from cultured CD4+ T cells used the Oncomine TCR Beta short-read assay at the Johns Hopkins FTIC core. The QIAamp micro DNA kit was used to extract genomic DNA from the cultured CD4+ T cells. Oncomine TCR Beta libraries made from cultured CD4+ T cells were pooled using unique dual indexes and sequenced on an Illumina iSeq 100. In the source study's methods: Non-productive sequences were filtered out, and CDR3s that did not start with C, did not end with F or W, or were shorter than 7 amino acids were discarded. Antigen-specific clonotypes were identified using the MANAFEST web application through comparison of peptide-stimulated wells with reference and other culture wells. To be called positive, a clone needed an FDR below 0.05, an odds ratio above 5, and a productive frequency above 0.1% in at least two of three replicate wells. Cross-reactive clonotypes were defined as significantly expanded in both SARS-CoV-2 spike wells and at least one common cold coronavirus spike condition. CDR3 homology was assessed with Levenshtein distances (stringdist) and unrooted phylogenetic trees (ape) in R version 3.6.1. TCRdb trimmed the raw reads at Q25, called clones with MiXCR and kept productive beta chains. Here each entry gathers all rows of one CDR3 protein and keeps the most common genes and DNA. The V and J calls were determined by TCRdb, not by the authors. The table for this sample lists 8,500 to 14,000 distinct CDR3 sequences; 25% to 30% of them were counted only once. More than 20% of the sample is in the top ten clones.

Note on this clonotype: Its recognized antigen is unknown. Base qualities are not recorded, but no much larger clone differs from it by a single base.

The paper as a whole reports these results and caveats: In convalescent patients, a median approximately 90% of post-vaccine SARS-CoV-2-reactive clones were detected only after vaccination, suggesting vaccine-specific priming. Of the vaccine-specific clones found in convalescent patients, nearly all (304 of 307) were mono-reactive for SARS-CoV-2 spike instead of being cross-reactive with common cold coronaviruses. The study included relatively few convalescent patients and did not analyze early timepoints after natural infection. An increase in the median number of SARS-CoV-2-reactive clonotypes from 21 after infection to approximately 41 after vaccination was observed, but the change was not found to be significant.

The sample's treatment or condition label is to be understood as: roughly 10-day PBMC culture with coronavirus spike peptide pools or control peptides (ViraFEST assay). The ViraFEST assay, used in the study, expanded antigen-specific T cells with peptide pools and then identified the expanded clonotypes through TCR sequencing. Positive SARS-CoV-2 PCR tests in the convalescent patients dated from March to December 2020, before Alpha, Beta and Delta variants emerged in the United States. Each well held 2 million to 2.5 million PBMCs cultured with approximately 10 ug/ml peptide pools in IMDM containing around 5% human AB serum and 7.5 to 10 IU/ml IL-2. Half of the culture medium was replaced with fresh IL-2-containing medium on days 3 and 7. Once the cells had been in culture for around nine days, the EasySep CD4+ T cell isolation kit was used to isolate CD4+ T cells by negative selection. Ficoll-Paque Plus gradient centrifugation was used to isolate PBMCs from whole blood, and the isolated PBMCs were then either used fresh or cryopreserved at -140C. Culture conditions were generally each tested in triplicate wells.

The CDR3 numbers 13 residues from cysteine through phenylalanine. The read is trimmed to its CDR3 DNA, 39 bases read in frame from base 1. The junction carries 11 bases between V and J, which are trimmed by 3 bases and 6 bases respectively. The sequence links TRBV12-3 or TRBV12-4 to TRBJ1-2, with the D gene uncertain. This receptor was identified in a human donor with COVID-19. The sequencing sample was made of cultured CD4+ T cells from blood. This receptor carries the CDR3 CASSLIGSDGYTF. The DNA reads as follows: TGTGCCAGCAGTTTGATTGGGAGCGATGGCTACACCTTC.